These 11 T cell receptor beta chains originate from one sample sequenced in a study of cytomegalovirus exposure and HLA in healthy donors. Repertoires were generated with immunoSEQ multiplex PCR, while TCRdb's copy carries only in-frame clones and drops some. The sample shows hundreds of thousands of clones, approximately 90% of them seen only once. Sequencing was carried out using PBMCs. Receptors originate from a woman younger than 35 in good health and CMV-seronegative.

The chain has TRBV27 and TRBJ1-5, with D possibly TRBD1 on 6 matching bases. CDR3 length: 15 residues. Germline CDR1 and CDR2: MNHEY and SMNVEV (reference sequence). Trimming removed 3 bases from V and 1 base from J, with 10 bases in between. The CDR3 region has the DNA TGTGCCAGCAGTTTCGGCGGACAGAGCAATCAGCCCCAGCATTTT. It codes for CASSFGGQSNQPQHF.

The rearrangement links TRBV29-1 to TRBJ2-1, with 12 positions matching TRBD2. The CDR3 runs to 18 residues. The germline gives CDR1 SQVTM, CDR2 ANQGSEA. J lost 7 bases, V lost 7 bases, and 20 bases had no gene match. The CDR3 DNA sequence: TGCAGCGCTCGAGGAGACGAATACGGGACTAGCGGGCCTAATGAGCAGTTCTTC. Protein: CSARGDEYGTSGPNEQFF.

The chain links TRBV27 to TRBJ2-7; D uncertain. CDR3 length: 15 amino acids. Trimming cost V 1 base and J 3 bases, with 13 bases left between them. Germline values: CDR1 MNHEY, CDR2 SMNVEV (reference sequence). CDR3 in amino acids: CASSLYGRNDYEQYF. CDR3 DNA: TGTGCCAGCAGTTTATATGGCCGTAACGACTACGAGCAGTACTTC.

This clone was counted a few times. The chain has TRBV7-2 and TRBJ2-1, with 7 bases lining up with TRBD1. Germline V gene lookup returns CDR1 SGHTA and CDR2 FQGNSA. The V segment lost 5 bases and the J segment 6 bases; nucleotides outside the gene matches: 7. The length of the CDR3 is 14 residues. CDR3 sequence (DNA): TGTGCCAGCAGCCGAAACGCAGGGGGCAATGAGCAGTTCTTC. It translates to CASSRNAGGNEQFF.

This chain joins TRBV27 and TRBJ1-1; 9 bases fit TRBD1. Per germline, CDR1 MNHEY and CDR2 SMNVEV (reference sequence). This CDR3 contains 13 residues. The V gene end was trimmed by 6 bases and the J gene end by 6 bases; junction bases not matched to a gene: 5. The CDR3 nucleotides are TGTGCCAGCAGCGGACAGGGGATGGCTGAAGCTTTCTTT. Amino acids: CASSGQGMAEAFF.

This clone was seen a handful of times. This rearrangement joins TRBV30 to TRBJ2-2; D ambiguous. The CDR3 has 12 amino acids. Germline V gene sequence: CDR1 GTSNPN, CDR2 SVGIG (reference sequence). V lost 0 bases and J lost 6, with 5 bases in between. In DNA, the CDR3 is TGTGCCTGGAGTGTAGAGCCCGGGGAGCTGTTTTTT. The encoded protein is CAWSVEPGELFF. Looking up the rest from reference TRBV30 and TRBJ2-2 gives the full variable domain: SQTIHQWPATLVQPVGSPLSLECTVEGTSNPNLYWYRQAAGRGLQLLFYSVGIGQISSEVPQNLSASRPQDRQFILSSKKLLLSDSGFYLCAWSVEPGELFFGEGSRLTVL.

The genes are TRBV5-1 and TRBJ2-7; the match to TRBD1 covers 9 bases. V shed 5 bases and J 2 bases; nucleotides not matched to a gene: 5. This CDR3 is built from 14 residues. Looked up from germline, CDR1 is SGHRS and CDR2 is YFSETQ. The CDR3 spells CASRPYRGPYEQYF. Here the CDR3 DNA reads TGCGCCAGCAGACCCTACAGGGGGCCCTACGAGCAGTACTTC.

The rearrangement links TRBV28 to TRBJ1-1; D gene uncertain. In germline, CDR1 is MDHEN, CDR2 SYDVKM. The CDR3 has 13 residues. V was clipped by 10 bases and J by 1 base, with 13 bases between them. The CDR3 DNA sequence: TGTGCCACCGTAGCATCCAGGAACACTGAAGCTTTCTTT. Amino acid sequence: CATVASRNTEAFF.

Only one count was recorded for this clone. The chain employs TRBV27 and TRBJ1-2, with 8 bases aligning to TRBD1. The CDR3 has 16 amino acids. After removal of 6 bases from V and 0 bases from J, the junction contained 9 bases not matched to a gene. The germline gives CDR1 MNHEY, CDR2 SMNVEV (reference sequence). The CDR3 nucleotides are TGTGCCAGCAGAGCGACAGGGGTCCAAGCTAACTATGGCTACACCTTC. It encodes CASRATGVQANYGYTF.

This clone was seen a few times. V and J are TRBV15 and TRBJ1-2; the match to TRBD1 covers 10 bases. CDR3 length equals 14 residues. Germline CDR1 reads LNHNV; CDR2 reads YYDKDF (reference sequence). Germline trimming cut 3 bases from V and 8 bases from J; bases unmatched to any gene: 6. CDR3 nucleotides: TGTGCCACCAGCAGGCGACAGGGGGCGGGGGGCTACACCTTC. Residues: CATSRRQGAGGYTF.

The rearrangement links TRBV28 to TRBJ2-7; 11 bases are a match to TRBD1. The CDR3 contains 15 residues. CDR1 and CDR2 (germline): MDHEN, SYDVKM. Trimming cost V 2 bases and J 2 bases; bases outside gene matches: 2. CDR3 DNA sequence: TGTGCCAGCAGTTTACCGGGACAGGGGGCCTACGAGCAGTACTTC. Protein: CASSLPGQGAYEQYF.